The entry below gives a single T cell receptor beta chain sequence along with its context. As yet, its antigen is unknown. The data originate from a study of long-term antiretroviral therapy in people with HIV. The study, taken as a whole, reports: HIV repertoires had narrower CDR3 length ranges than controls. No data on ART adherence, viral resistance or therapy changes.

Researchers report immunoSEQ v3.0 was run at survey level. Per-sample sequencing targets were roughly 40,000-55,000 T-cell genomes. Assay used: immunoSEQ multiplex PCR; TCRdb lists only in-frame clones, some missing. The sample includes 30,000 to 40,000 clones, just under 95% seen only once; the top ten take around 3.3%. Sequenced material: unsorted PBMCs, taken 4.1 years after starting antiretroviral therapy. This sequence was found in a woman aged 50 to 60 with HIV.

Here the CDR3 DNA reads TGCAGCGTTCTTACCGGGATCCTGGGGGCTTTCTTT. This codes for CSVLTGILGAFF. The chain joins TRBV29-1 to TRBJ1-1; D is uncertain. CDR3 length: 12 amino acids. The germline V gene has CDR1 SQVTM and CDR2 ANQGSEA. Trimming shortened V by 5 bases and J by 11 bases, and 18 bases separated the two germline ends.